This TCR beta chain emerged from a study of neoadjuvant anti-PD-1 for oral cavity cancer. There are 16 residues in the CDR3. V dropped 0 bases and J dropped 1 base, with 11 bases sitting between them. CDR1 is LGHNA and CDR2 is YNFKEQ in the germline V gene. Libraries were prepared by immunoSEQ multiplex PCR; TCRdb keeps only in-frame clonotypes and omits some of them. The table lists 9,700 or so clones, about 65% of them singletons. The time point: after neoadjuvant nivolumab, at surgical resection. These newly diagnosed stage II-IVA oral cavity squamous cell carcinoma patients had no prior systemic or radiation treatment.

The V call is TRBV4-2, the J call TRBJ2-3; D gene uncertain. Source: PBMCs, taken after nivolumab (anti-PD-1) treatment. The TCR sequence derives from a person aged 35-79 years with oral cavity squamous cell carcinoma. The CDR3 loop is CASSQESPPRTDTQYF. CDR3 in DNA: TGTGCCAGCAGCCAAGAATCCCCGCCCCGCACAGATACGCAGTATTTT.